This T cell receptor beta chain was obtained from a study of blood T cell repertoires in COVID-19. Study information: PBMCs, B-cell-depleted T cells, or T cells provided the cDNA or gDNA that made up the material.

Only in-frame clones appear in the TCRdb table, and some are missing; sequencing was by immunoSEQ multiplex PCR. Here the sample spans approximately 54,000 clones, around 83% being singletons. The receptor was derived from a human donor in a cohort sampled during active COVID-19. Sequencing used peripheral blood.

The chain's CDR3 is CASSPGGQTKNTEAFF. In DNA form, the CDR3 reads TGTGCCAGCAGTCCTGGGGGACAGACAAAAAACACTGAAGCTTTCTTT. The rearrangement uses TRBV27 and TRBJ1-1; 7 bases agree with TRBD1. Germline CDR1 MNHEY, CDR2 SMNVEV (reference sequence). After removal of 5 bases from V and 2 bases from J, the junction contained 11 bases not matched to a gene. CDR3 size: 16 residues.